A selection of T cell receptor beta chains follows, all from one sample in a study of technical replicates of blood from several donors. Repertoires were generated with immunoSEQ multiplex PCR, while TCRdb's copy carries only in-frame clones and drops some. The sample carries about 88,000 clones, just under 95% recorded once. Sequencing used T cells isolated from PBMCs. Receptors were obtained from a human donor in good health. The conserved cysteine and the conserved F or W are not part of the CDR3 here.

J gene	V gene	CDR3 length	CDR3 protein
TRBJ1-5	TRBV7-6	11	ASSFGAPQPQH
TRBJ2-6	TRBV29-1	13	SVANRGSGANVLT
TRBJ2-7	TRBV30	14	AWSPPTGTGFYEQY
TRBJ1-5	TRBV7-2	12	ASSLRQGAQPQH
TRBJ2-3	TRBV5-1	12	ASSLETGTDTQY
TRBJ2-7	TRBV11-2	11	ASSLGGPYEQY
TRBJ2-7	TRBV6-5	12	ASNHGTDSYEQY
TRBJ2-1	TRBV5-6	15	ASSLAVAGGPLDEQF
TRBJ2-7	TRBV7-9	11	ASSPLTRSEQY
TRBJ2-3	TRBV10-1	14	ASSDFQSRGQDTQY
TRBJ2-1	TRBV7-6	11	ASSRDSYNEQF
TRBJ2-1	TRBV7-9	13	ASSLALSRVLEQF
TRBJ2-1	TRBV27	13	ASREWGEPYNEQF
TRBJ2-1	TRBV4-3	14	ASSQAPGGLAGEQF
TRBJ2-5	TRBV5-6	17	ASSLGTGGVWGPQETQY
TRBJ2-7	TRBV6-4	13	ASRSQPGTGHEQY
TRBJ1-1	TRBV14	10	ASSHWPTEAF
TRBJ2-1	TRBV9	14	ASSVLDGGTYNEQF
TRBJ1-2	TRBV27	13	ASSLRTSSGYGYT
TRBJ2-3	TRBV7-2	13	ASSPRASSTDTQY
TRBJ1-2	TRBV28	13	ASSLDPLISYGYT
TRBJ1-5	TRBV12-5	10	ASGTQHQPQH
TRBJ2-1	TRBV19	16	ASSSSPSGHFPYNEQF
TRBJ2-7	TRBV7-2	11	ASSFGGSHEQY
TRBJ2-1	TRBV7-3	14	ASSLTSSGTYNEQF